This is a list of T cell receptor beta chains from one sample in a study of T cell responses to AZD1222 COVID-19 vaccine. Sequenced by immunoSEQ multiplex PCR; TCRdb stores in-frame clones only, minus some. The repertoire holds 150,000 to 200,000 clones, with about nine tenths as singletons. The sample was peripheral blood, taken on day 0 of AZD1222 vaccination. These receptors were collected from an adult in good health. Each CDR3 is given with its conserved first and last residue. The D gene is left open where the match is weak. Size tells how often a clone was seen (once, few, many) or the class of an expanded clone, and some rows leave it out.

TRBJ1-1 | TRBV27 | 14 | - | - | TGTGCCAGCAGAAAAGAAGGTCCGAACACTGAAGCTTTCTTT | CASRKEGPNTEAFF
TRBJ2-7 | TRBV6-5 | 14 | - | TRBD1 | TGTGCCAGCAGTACCGGGACAGCATTCTACGAGCAGTACTTC | CASSTGTAFYEQYF
TRBJ1-2 | TRBV30 | 14 | - | - | TGTGCCTGGAAAAGGGGAAGGGGGGGCTATGGCTACACCTTC | CAWKRGRGGYGYTF
TRBJ1-2 | TRBV19 | 17 | - | - | TGTGCCAGTAACCTTAGGGACGGGGGAAAAGGTGACTATGGCTACACCTTC | CASNLRDGGKGDYGYTF
TRBJ1-2 | TRBV12-3/TRBV12-4 | 13 | - | - | TGTGCCAGCAGCAACGACAGATACTATGGCTACACCTTC | CASSNDRYYGYTF
TRBJ2-3 | TRBV5-1 | 14 | - | - | TGCGCCAGCAGCTTCCAGGAGCACACAGATACGCAGTATTTT | CASSFQEHTDTQYF
TRBJ1-5 | TRBV18 | 13 | once | - | TGTGCCAGCTCACCGGACCGAAATCAGCCCCAGCATTTT | CASSPDRNQPQHF
TRBJ1-1 | TRBV30 | 13 | - | TRBD1 | TGTGCCTGGCGGGGACAGGGGGATACTGAAGCTTTCTTT | CAWRGQGDTEAFF
TRBJ2-7 | TRBV6-2/TRBV6-3 | 14 | - | - | TGTGCCAGCAGTTACTCGGACAGTGGATACGAGCAGTACTTC | CASSYSDSGYEQYF
TRBJ1-2 | TRBV7-9 | 16 | - | TRBD1 | TGTGCCAGCAGCTTCACACTGGACAGGCCCGAGGGGGGCTACACCTTC | CASSFTLDRPEGGYTF
TRBJ1-6 | TRBV7-9 | 17 | once | - | TGTGCCAGCAGCTTAGGTTCAGGGAGCTCCTATAATTCACCCCTCCACTTT | CASSLGSGSSYNSPLHF
TRBJ2-1 | TRBV9 | 13 | - | - | TGTGCCAGCAGCGTAGTGGACAGACAGGAGCAGTTCTTC | CASSVVDRQEQFF